The clone carrying this T cell receptor (beta chain) appeared a few times. Antigen unknown. The source of the sample is a study of cytomegalovirus exposure and HLA in healthy donors. General study points: Common viral pathogens (according to a later analysis) appeared linked to several of the most significant clusters. The Asian-associated ancestry cluster reportedly had fewer N-insertions than the approximately 670-donor mean in a later analysis.

The germline gives CDR1 SGHNT, CDR2 YYREEE (reference sequence). CDR3 size: 13 residues. V dropped 1 base and J dropped 6 bases, with 9 bases sitting between them. Amplification used 60 Vbeta primers and 13 Jbeta primers. Sequencing was performed with immunoSEQ multiplex PCR; in TCRdb, only in-frame clones are kept and a portion is missing. Found here are about 190,000 clones, over 60% of them singletons; the top ten hold 4% to 5%. Sequencing was done on a sample of PBMCs. This chain connects TRBV5-4 to TRBJ2-3; D perhaps matches TRBD2 (7 bases). This clonotype originated in a young man in good health and CMV-seropositive. The DNA for the CDR3 is TGTGCCAGCAGCTTGCGGGGGGCGGATACGCAGTATTTT. Translating it yields CASSLRGADTQYF.